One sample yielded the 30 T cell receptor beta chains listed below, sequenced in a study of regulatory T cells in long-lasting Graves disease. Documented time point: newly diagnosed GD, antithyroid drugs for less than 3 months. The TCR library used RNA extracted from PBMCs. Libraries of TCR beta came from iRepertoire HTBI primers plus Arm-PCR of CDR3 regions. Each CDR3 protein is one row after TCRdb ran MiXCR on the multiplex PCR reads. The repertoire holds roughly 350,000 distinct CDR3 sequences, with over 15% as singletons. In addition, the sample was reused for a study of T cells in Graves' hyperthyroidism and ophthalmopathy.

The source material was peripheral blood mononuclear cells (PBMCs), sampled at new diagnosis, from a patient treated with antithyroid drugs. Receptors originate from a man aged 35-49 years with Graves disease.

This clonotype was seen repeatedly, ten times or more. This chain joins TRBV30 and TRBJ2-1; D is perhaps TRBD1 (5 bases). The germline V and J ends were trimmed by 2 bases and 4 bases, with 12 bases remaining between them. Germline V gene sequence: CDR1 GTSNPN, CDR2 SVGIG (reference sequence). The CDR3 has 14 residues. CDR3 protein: CAWSFHQGYNEQFF. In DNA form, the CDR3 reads TGTGCCTGGAGTTTCCACCAGGGATACAATGAGCAGTTCTTC.

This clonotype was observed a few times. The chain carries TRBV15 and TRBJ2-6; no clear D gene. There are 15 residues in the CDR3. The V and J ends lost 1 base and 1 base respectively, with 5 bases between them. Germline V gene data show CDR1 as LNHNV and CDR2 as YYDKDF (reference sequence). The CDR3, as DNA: TGTGCCACCAGCAGAGTTCCGTCTGGGGCCAACGTCCTGACTTTC. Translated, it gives CATSRVPSGANVLTF.

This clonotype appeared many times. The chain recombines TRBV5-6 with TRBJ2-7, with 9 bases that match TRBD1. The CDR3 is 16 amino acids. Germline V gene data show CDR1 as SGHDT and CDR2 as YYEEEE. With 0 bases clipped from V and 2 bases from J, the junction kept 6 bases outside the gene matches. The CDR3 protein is CASSLGYTGGPYEQYF. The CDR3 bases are TGTGCCAGCAGCTTGGGGTATACAGGGGGCCCCTACGAGCAGTACTTC.

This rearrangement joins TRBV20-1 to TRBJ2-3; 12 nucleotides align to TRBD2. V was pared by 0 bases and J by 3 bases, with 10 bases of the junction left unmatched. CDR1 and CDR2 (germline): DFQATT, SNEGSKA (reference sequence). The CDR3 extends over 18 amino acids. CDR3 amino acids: CSARDVLLAGGPTDTQYF. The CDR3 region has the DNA TGCAGTGCTAGAGACGTTCTTCTAGCGGGGGGGCCGACAGATACGCAGTATTTT.

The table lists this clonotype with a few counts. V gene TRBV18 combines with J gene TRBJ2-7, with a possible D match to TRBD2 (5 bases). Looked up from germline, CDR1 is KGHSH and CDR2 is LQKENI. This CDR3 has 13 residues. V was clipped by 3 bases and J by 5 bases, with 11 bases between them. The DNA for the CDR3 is TGTGCCAGCTCACCTCGCAGAGGGAACGAGCAGTACTTC. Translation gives CASSPRRGNEQYF.

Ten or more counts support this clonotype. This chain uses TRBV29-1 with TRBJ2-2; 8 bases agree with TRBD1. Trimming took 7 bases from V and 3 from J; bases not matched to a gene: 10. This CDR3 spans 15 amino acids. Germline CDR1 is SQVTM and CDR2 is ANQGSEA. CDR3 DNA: TGCAGCGGCCGCAGGGGGCAGGGTGACACCGGGGAGCTGTTTTTT. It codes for CSGRRGQGDTGELFF.

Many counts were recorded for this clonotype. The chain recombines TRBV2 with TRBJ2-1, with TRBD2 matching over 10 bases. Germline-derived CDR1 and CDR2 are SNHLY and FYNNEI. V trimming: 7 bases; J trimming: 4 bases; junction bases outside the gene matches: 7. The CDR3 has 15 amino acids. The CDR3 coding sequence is TGTGCCAGCACCCTAAGCGGGGGGGTGTACAATGAGCAGTTCTTC. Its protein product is CASTLSGGVYNEQFF.

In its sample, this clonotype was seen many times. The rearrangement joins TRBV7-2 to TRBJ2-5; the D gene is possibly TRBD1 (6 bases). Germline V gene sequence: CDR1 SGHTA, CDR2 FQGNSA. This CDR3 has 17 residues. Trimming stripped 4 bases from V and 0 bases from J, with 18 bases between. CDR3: CASSSSDRYMYQETQYF. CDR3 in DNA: TGTGCCAGCAGCTCGTCCGACAGGTACATGTACCAAGAGACCCAGTACTTC. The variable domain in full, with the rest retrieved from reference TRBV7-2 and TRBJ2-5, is GAGVSQSPSNKVTEKGKDVELRCDPISGHTALYWYRQSLGQGLEFLIYFQGNSAPDKSGLPSDRFSAERTGGSVSTLTIQRTQQEDSAVYLCASSSSDRYMYQETQYFGPGTRLLVL.

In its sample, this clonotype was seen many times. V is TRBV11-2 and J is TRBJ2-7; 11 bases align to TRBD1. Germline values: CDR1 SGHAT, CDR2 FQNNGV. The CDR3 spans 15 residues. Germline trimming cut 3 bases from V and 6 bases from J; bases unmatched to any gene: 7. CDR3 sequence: CASSFLRGQGGEQYF. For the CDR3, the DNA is TGTGCCAGCAGCTTCCTCCGGGGACAGGGGGGCGAGCAGTACTTC.

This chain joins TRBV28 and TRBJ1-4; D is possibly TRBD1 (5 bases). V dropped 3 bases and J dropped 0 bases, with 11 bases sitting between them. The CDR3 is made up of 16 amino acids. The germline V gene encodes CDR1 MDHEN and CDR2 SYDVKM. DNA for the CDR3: TGTGCCAGCAGTTTGGGCGGGGCCTCAACTAATGAAAAACTGTTTTTT. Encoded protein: CASSLGGASTNEKLFF.

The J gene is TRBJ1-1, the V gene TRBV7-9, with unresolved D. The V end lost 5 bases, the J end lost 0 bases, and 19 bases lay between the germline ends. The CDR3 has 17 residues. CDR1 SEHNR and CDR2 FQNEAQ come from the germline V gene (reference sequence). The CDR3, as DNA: TGTGCCAGCAGCAACAGTTGGGGAAGCCCAATGAACACTGAAGCTTTCTTT. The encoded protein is CASSNSWGSPMNTEAFF.

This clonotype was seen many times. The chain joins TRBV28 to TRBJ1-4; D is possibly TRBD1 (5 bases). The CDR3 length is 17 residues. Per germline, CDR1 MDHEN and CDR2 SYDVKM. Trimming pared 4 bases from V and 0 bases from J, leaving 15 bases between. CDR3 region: CASSSPRGSPTNEKLFF. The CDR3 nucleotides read TGTGCCAGCAGTTCCCCGCGGGGCAGCCCAACTAATGAAAAACTGTTTTTT.

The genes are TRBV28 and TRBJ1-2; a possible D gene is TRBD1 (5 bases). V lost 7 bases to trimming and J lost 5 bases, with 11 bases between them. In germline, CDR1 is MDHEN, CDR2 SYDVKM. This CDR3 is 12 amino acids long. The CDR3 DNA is TGTGCCAGCACCGGGGACGATTATGGCTACACCTTC. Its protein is CASTGDDYGYTF.

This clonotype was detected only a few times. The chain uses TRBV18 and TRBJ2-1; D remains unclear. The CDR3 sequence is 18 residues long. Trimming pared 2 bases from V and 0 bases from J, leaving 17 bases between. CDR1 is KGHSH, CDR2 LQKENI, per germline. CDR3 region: CASSPGFVRGYSYNEQFF. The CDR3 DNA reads TGTGCCAGCTCACCAGGGTTTGTACGAGGTTACTCCTACAATGAGCAGTTCTTC.

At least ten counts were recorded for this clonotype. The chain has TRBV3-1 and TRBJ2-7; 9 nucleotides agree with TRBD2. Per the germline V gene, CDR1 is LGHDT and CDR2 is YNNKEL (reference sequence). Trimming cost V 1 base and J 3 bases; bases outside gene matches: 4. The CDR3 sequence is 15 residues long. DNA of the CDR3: TGTGCCAGCAGCCAAGGCTCTAGCGGGGTCTACGAGCAGTACTTC. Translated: CASSQGSSGVYEQYF.

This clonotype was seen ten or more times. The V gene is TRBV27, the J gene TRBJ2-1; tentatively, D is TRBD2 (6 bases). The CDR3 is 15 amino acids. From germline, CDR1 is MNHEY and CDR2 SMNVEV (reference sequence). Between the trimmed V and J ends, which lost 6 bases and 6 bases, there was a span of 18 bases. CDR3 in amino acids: CASRPWTTIANEQFF. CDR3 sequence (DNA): TGTGCCAGCAGACCGTGGACTACAATCGCCAATGAGCAGTTCTTC.

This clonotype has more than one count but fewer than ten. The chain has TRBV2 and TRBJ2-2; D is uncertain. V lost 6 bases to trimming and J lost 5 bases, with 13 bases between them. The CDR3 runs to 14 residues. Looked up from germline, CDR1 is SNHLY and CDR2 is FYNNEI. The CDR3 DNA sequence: TGTGCCAGCAGGCGTGGAATTATGACCGGGGAGCTGTTTTTT. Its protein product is CASRRGIMTGELFF.

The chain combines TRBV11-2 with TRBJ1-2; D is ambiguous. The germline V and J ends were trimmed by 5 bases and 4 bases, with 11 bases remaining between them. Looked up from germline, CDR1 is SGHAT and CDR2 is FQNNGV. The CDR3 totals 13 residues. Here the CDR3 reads CASSPRGPYGYTF. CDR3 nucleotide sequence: TGTGCCAGCAGCCCGCGCGGCCCCTATGGCTACACCTTC.

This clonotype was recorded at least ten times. This CDR3 reads CASSPRGFSETQYF. The CDR3 coding sequence is TGTGCCAGCAGTCCCAGGGGGTTTTCAGAGACCCAGTACTTC. The genes are TRBV27 and TRBJ2-5; 7 bases line up with TRBD1. The CDR3 extends over 14 amino acids. Per germline, CDR1 MNHEY and CDR2 SMNVEV (reference sequence). After removal of 5 bases from V and 4 bases from J, the junction contained 7 bases not matched to a gene.

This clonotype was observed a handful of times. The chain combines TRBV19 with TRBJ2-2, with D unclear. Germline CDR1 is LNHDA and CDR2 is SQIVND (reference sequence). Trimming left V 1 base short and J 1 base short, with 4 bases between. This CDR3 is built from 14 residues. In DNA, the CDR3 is TGTGCCAGTAGTATAGGACGGAACACCGGGGAGCTGTTTTTT. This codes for CASSIGRNTGELFF.

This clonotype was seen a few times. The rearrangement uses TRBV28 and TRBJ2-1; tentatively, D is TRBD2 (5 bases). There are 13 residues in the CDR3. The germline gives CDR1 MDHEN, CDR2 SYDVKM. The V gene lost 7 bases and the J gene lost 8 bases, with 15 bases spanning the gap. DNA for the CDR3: TGTGCCAGCACCCATCCGTGGGGAGATGAGCAGTTCTTC. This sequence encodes CASTHPWGDEQFF.

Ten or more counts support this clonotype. The CDR3 here is CASSQVGAGGPYEQYF. CDR3 in DNA: TGTGCCAGCAGCCAAGTCGGTGCGGGGGGGCCCTATGAGCAGTATTTT. This chain links TRBV3-1 with TRBJ2-3; 9 bases agree with TRBD2. The CDR3 length is 16 residues. V shed 1 base and J 11 bases; nucleotides not matched to a gene: 13. Germline V gene data show CDR1 as LGHDT and CDR2 as YNNKEL (reference sequence).

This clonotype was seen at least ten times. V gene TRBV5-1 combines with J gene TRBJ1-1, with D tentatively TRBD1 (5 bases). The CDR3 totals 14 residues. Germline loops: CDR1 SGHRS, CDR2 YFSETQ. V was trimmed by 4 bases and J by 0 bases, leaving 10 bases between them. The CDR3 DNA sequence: TGCGCCAGCAGCCAGGGATTTATGAACACTGAAGCTTTCTTT. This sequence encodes CASSQGFMNTEAFF.

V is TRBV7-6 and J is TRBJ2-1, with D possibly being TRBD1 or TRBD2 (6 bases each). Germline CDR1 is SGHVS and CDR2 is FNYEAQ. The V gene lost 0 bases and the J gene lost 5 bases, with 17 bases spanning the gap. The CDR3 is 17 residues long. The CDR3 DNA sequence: TGTGCCAGCAGCTTAGCGCTTGGGGGCGGGGCACACAATGAGCAGTTCTTC. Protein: CASSLALGGGAHNEQFF.

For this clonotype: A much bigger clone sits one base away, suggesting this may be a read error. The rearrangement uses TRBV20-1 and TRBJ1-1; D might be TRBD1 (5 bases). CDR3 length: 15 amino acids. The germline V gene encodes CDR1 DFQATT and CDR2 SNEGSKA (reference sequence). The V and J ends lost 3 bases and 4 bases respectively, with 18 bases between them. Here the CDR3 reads CSASDLHMRGTEAFF. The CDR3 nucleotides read TGCAGTGCTAGCGACCTTCACATGAGGGGCACTGAAGCTTTCTTT.

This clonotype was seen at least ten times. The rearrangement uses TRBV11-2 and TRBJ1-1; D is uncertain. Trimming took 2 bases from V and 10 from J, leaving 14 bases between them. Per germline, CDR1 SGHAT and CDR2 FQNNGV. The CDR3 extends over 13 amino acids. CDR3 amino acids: CASSLLRAYGAFF. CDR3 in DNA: TGTGCCAGCAGCTTACTAAGGGCCTATGGAGCTTTCTTT.

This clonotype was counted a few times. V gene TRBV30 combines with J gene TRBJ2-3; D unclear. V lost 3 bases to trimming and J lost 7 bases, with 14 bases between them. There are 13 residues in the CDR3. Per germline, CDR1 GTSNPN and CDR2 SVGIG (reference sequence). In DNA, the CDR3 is TGTGCCTGGAGCGATTCGGGCGGCAATACGCAGTATTTT. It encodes CAWSDSGGNTQYF.

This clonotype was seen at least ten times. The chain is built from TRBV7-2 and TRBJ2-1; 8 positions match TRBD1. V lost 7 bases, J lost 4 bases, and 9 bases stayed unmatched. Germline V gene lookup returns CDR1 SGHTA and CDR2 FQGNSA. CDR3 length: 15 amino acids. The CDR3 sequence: CASTQLQGAYNEQFF. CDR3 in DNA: TGTGCCAGCACCCAACTCCAGGGGGCATACAATGAGCAGTTCTTC.

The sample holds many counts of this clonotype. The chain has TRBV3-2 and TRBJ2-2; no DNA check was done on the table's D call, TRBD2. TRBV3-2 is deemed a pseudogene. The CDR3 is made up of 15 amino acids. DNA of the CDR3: TGTGCCAGCAGCCGGCAGCGGGGCCTAAGCGGGGAGCTGTTTTTT. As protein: CASSRQRGLSGELFF.

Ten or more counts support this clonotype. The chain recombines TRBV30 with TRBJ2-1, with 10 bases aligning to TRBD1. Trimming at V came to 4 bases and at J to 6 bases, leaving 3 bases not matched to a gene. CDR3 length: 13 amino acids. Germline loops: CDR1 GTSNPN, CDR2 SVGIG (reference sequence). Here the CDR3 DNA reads TGTGCCTGGACCCGGACAGGGGGCAATGAGCAGTTCTTC. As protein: CAWTRTGGNEQFF.